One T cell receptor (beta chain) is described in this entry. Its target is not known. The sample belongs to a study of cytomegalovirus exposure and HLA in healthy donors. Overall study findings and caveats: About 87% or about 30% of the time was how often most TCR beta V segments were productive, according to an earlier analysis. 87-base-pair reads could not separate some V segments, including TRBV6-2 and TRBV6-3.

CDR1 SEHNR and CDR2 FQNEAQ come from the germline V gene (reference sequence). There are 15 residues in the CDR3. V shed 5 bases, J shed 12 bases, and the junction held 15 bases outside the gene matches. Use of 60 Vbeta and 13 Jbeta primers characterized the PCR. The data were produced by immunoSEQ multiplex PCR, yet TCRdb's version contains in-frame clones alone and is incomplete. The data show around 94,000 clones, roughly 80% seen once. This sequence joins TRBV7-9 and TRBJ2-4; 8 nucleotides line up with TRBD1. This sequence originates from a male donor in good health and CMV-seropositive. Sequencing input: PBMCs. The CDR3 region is CASSPPTGVQGSQYF. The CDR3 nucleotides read TGTGCCAGCAGCCCCCCGACAGGGGTGCAAGGCAGTCAGTACTTC. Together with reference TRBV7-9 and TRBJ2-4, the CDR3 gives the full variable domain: DTGVSQNPRHKITKRGQNVTFRCDPISEHNRLYWYRQTLGQGPEFLTYFQNEAQLEKSRLLSDRFSAERPKGSFSTLEIQRTEQGDSAMYLCASSPPTGVQGSQYFGAGTRLSVL.